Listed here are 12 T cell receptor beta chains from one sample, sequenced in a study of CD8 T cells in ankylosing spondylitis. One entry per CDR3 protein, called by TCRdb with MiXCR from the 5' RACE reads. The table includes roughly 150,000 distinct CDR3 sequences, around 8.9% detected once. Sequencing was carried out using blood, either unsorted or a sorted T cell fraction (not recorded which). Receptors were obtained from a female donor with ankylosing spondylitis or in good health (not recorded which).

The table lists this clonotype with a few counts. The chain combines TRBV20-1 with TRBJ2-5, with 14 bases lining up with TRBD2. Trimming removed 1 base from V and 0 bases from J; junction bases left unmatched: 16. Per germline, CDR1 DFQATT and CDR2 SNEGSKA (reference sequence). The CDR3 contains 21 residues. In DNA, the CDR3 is TGCAGTGCTAGAGGCGTCCCGGGACTAGCGGGAGAGGGAGAGTACCAAGAGACCCAGTACTTC. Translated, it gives CSARGVPGLAGEGEYQETQYF.

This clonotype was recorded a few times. CDR3 sequence (DNA): TGTGCCAGCAGCTCCAGGGTCGGAGGGGGAGCAGATACGCAGTATTTT. Protein: CASSSRVGGGADTQYF. This rearrangement joins TRBV7-9 to TRBJ2-3; either TRBD1 or TRBD2 may supply D (6 bases each). The CDR3 is 16 amino acids. CDR1 is SEHNR, CDR2 FQNEAQ, per germline (reference sequence). V was cut by 4 bases and J by 4 bases, with 18 bases left in between.

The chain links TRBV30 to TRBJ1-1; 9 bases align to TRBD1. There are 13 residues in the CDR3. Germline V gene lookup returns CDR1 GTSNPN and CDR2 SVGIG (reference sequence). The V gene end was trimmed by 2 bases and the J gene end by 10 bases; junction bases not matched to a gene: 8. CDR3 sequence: CAWSSTGTGRAFF. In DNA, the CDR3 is TGTGCCTGGAGTTCAACCGGGACAGGGAGAGCTTTCTTT.

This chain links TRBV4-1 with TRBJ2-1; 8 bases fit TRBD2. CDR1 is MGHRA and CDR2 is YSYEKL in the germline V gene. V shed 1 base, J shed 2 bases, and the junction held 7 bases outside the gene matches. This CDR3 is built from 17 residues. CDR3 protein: CASSQGAGGTPYNEQFF. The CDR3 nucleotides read TGCGCCAGCAGCCAAGGGGCGGGAGGAACCCCCTACAATGAGCAGTTCTTC.

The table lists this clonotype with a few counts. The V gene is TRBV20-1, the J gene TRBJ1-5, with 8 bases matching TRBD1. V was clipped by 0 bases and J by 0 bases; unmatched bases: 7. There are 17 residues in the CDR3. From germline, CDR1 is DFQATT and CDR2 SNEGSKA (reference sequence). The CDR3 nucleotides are TGCAGTGCTAGAGATCGACAGGGACAGGATAGCAATCAGCCCCAGCATTTT. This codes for CSARDRQGQDSNQPQHF.

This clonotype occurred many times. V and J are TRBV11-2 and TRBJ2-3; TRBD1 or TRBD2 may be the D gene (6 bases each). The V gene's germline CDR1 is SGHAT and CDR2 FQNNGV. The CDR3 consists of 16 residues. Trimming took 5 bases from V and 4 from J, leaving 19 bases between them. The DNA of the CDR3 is TGTGCCAGCAGCCCCCAGCCGGGGGCCGGCGCAGATACGCAGTATTTT. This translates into CASSPQPGAGADTQYF.

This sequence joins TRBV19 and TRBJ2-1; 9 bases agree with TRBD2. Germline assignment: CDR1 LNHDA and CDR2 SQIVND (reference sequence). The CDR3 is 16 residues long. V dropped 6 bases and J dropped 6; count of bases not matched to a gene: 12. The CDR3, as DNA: TGTGCCAGTAGGCCCGATGGGCTAGCGGGGCTCAATGAGCAGTTCTTC. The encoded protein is CASRPDGLAGLNEQFF. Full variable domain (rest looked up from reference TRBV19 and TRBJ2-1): DGGITQSPKYLFRKEGQNVTLSCEQNLNHDAMYWYRQDPGQGLRLIYYSQIVNDFQKGDIAEGYSVSREKKESFPLTVTSAQKNPTAFYLCASRPDGLAGLNEQFFGPGTRLTVL.

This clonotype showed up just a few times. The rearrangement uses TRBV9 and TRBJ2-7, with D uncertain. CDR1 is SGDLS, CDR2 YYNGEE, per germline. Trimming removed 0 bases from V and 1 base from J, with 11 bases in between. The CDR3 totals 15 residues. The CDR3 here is CASSVGSGPSYEQYF. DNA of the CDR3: TGTGCCAGCAGCGTAGGGTCAGGTCCTTCCTACGAGCAGTACTTC.

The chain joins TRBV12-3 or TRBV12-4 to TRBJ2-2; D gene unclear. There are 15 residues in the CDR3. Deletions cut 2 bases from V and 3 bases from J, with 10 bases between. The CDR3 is CASSLPLGYTGELFF. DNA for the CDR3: TGTGCCAGCAGTTTACCCCTAGGTTACACCGGGGAGCTGTTTTTT.

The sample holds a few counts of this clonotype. This CDR3 is CASSFGGRHSLYEQYF. The CDR3 nucleotides are TGTGCCAGCAGCTTCGGGGGCCGGCATTCTCTCTACGAGCAGTACTTC. The gene calls are TRBV7-2 and TRBJ2-7, with D possibly being TRBD1 or TRBD2 (6 bases each). V dropped 3 bases and J dropped 3 bases, with 18 bases sitting between them. Germline lookup yields CDR1 SGHTA and CDR2 FQGNSA. This CDR3 comprises 16 residues.

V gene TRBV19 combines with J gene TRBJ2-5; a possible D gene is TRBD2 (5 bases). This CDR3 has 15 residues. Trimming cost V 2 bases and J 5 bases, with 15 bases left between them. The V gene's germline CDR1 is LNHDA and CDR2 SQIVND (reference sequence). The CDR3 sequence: CASSIIGQRGETQYF. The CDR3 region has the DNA TGTGCCAGTAGTATAATAGGCCAGCGAGGGGAGACCCAGTACTTC.

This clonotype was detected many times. The CDR3 DNA is TGTGCCAGCAGTGACAGTCTTATTGAAGCTTTCTTT. This codes for CASSDSLIEAFF. The rearrangement uses TRBV2 and TRBJ1-1; D not certain. CDR1 is SNHLY and CDR2 is FYNNEI in the germline V gene. Trimming shortened V by 3 bases and J by 7 bases, and 9 bases separated the two germline ends. The CDR3 length is 12 residues.